This TCR beta chain was captured in a study of cytomegalovirus exposure and HLA in healthy donors. Trimming cost V 1 base and J 8 bases, with 9 bases left between them. The CDR3 is made up of 12 amino acids. The germline V gene has CDR1 SGHDT and CDR2 YYEEEE. The PCR made use of 60 Vbeta and 13 Jbeta primers. Sequencing used immunoSEQ multiplex PCR; TCRdb keeps in-frame clones, though not all of them. The data show over 100,000 clones, with around 79% seen just once and about 3.5% held by the top ten. Sample: PBMCs. This rearrangement joins TRBV5-6 to TRBJ1-2, with D hard to call. The receptor was derived from a woman aged 30 to 39 in good health and CMV-seropositive. CDR3 in DNA: TGTGCCAGCAGCTTGCTGCAAGCCGGCTACACCTTC. Translating it yields CASSLLQAGYTF.